The rows below give T cell receptor beta chains drawn from one sample of a study of T-cell reconstitution after alpha-beta-depleted transplantation in children. One entry per CDR3 protein results from TCRdb running MiXCR on the PCR reads. The sample records about 500,000 distinct CDR3 sequences, approximately 32% being singletons. This material consisted of PBMCs from the stem cell graft donor, taken from the stem cell graft. These receptors all come from a human donor who donated a stem cell graft to a child with aplastic anemia. Each CDR3 is given with its conserved first and last residue. Fields, in order: J gene, V gene, D gene, clone size, CDR3 protein, CDR3 DNA. A D gene is named only where the DNA matches it firmly. Size tells how often a clone was seen (once, few, many) or the class of an expanded clone, and some rows leave it out.

>TRBJ2-1|TRBV20-1|TRBD2|NA
CSARDPILAGRNEQFF
TGCAGTGCTAGAGATCCAATACTAGCGGGAAGGAATGAGCAGTTCTTC
>TRBJ2-7|TRBV5-6|NA|few
CASSLYRRVSEQYF
TGTGCCAGCAGCTTGTATCGCAGGGTAAGCGAGCAGTACTTC
>TRBJ2-1|TRBV20-1|TRBD2|many
CSAYSGSRPNEQFF
TGCAGTGCTTATAGCGGGAGCCGCCCCAATGAGCAGTTCTTC
>TRBJ2-2|TRBV12-3/TRBV12-4|TRBD1|NA
CASRPTGGATGELFF
TGTGCCAGCAGACCAACAGGGGGCGCAACCGGGGAGCTGTTTTTT
>TRBJ2-7|TRBV1|NA|NA
CTSSQDRKQGVHEQYF
TGCACCAGCAGCCAAGATCGGAAGCAGGGAGTTCACGAGCAGTACTTC
>TRBJ2-5|TRBV5-1|NA|NA
CASSLGAPYQETQYF
TGCGCCAGCAGCCTAGGGGCGCCGTACCAAGAGACCCAGTACTTC
>TRBJ2-1|TRBV7-1|NA|NA
CASSTLGPTADNEQFF
TGTGCCAGCAGCACCTTGGGGCCAACGGCAGACAATGAGCAGTTCTTC
>TRBJ1-1|TRBV12-3/TRBV12-4|NA|few
CASSFSGPNTEAFF
TGTGCCAGCAGTTTCAGCGGGCCGAACACTGAAGCTTTCTTT
>TRBJ2-7|TRBV6-2/TRBV6-3|TRBD1|few
CASSYSPTGSSYEQYF
TGTGCCAGCAGTTACTCTCCGACAGGGTCGTCGTACGAGCAGTACTTC
>TRBJ1-2|TRBV5-1|TRBD1|NA
CASSSGTGGWGYTF
TGCGCCAGCAGCTCAGGGACAGGGGGCTGGGGCTACACCTTC
>TRBJ1-1|TRBV30|NA|once
CAWSVLGAQGEAFF
TGTGCCTGGAGTGTTTTGGGGGCGCAGGGTGAAGCTTTCTTT
>TRBJ1-1|TRBV5-1|TRBD1|few
CASSLLGQGNTEAFF
TGCGCCAGCAGCTTGTTAGGACAGGGAAACACTGAAGCTTTCTTT
>TRBJ2-1|TRBV6-2/TRBV6-3|TRBD2|NA
CASSSIRLAEDEQFF
TGTGCCAGCAGTTCCATCCGACTAGCGGAGGATGAGCAGTTCTTC
>TRBJ2-1|TRBV3-1|NA|NA
CASSQAKAEQFF
TGTGCCAGCAGCCAAGCAAAAGCTGAGCAGTTCTTC
>TRBJ2-5|TRBV15|NA|few
CATSRFLVSGQETQYF
TGTGCCACCAGCAGGTTCCTAGTGAGCGGACAAGAGACCCAGTACTTC
>TRBJ2-2|TRBV10-2|NA|few
CASKGQTNTGELFF
TGCGCCAGCAAGGGACAAACGAACACCGGGGAGCTGTTTTTT
>TRBJ2-7|TRBV29-1|NA|NA
CSVGGLYRAEQYF
TGCAGCGTTGGGGGGCTTTACAGGGCCGAGCAGTACTTC
>TRBJ2-6|TRBV30|NA|NA
CAWPSGANVLTF
TGTGCCTGGCCCTCTGGGGCCAACGTCCTGACTTTC
>TRBJ2-1|TRBV6-2/TRBV6-3|NA|NA
CASTYNYNEQFF
TGTGCCAGCACGTATAACTACAATGAGCAGTTCTTC
>TRBJ1-1|TRBV5-1|NA|NA
CASSLAGRGVGTEAFF
TGCGCCAGCAGCTTGGCCGGTAGGGGCGTAGGCACTGAAGCTTTCTTT
>TRBJ2-7|TRBV7-6|NA|few
CASSLDMGGYEQYF
TGTGCCAGCAGCTTAGATATGGGGGGCTACGAGCAGTACTTC
>TRBJ2-3|TRBV4-3|TRBD2|NA
CASSQARASGQAYTQYF
TGCGCCAGCAGCCAAGCACGCGCTAGCGGCCAAGCATATACGCAGTATTTT